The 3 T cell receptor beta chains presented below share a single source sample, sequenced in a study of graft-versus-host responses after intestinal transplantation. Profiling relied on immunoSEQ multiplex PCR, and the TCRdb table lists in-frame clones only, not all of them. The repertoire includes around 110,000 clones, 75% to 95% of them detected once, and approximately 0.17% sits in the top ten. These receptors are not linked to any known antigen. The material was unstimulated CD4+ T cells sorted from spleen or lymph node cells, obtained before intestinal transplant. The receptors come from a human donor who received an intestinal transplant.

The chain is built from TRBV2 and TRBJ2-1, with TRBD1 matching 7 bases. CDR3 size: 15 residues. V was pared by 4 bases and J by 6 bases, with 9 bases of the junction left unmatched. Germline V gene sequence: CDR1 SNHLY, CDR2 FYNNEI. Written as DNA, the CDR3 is TGTGCCAGCAGTGCCCAGGGGGTGGACGGCAATGAGCAGTTCTTC. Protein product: CASSAQGVDGNEQFF.

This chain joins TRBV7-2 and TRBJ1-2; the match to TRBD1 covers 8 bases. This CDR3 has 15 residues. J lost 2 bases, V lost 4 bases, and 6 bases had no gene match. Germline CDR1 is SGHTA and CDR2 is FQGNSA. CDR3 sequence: CASSYSGGENYGYTF. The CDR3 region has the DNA TGTGCCAGCAGCTATTCAGGGGGCGAAAACTATGGCTACACCTTC.

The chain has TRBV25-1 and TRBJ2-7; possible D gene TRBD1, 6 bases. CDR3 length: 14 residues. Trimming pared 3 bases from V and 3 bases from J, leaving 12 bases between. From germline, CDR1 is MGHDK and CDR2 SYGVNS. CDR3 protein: CASSEGTRHYEQYF. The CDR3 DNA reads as TGTGCCAGCAGTGAGGGGACAAGACACTACGAGCAGTACTTC.